This T cell receptor beta chain was sequenced during a study of blood T cell repertoires in COVID-19. In the study overall: Collection of acute and convalescent COVID-19 samples took place in the United States, Italy and Spain. Nucleic acid was either cDNA or gDNA, and it came from T cells, B-cell-depleted T cells, or PBMCs.

Germline V CDR1 and CDR2: KGHDR, SFDVKD. The CDR3 is 14 amino acids. V shed 6 bases and J shed 8 bases, with 15 bases lying between them. Per the authors' pipeline: Reference gene primer amplification gave nucleated cell count estimates. The assay was immunoSEQ multiplex PCR, and TCRdb's table has in-frame clones only and misses some. From that table come the V and J calls and clone size; the DNA was used to work out D and trimming. Among approximately 40,000 clones listed, around 80% were seen once. Sequencing was done on a sample of peripheral blood. This TCR derives from an elderly man with active or convalescent COVID-19. This chain links TRBV24-1 with TRBJ1-4; the D gene is possibly TRBD1 (6 bases). CDR3 sequence reads: CATSSRTVPEKLFF. The CDR3 DNA reads as TGTGCCACCAGTTCCCGGACAGTACCAGAAAAACTGTTTTTT.